This TCR beta chain was profiled in a study of blood T cell repertoires in COVID-19. Study-level information: Spain, Italy and the United States supplied samples that represented acute and convalescent COVID-19.

Per the original data handling: Reference gene primer amplification yielded estimated nucleated cell counts. TCRdb keeps only in-frame clones here, not all; method: immunoSEQ multiplex PCR. V, J and clone size were drawn from that table, and D and trimming were deduced from the DNA. This table holds about 500,000 clones, approximately 90% found once. CDR1 and CDR2 from the germline V gene are SGHDT and YYEEEE. CDR3 length equals 14 residues. The ends were cut back, 6 bases at V and 4 bases at J, with 14 bases in the middle. Across 20 to 25 US areas, participants ranged in age from about 18 to 100 years. Clinical histories supplied by participants themselves formed the basis of cohort assignment.

V is TRBV5-6 and J is TRBJ2-1; D may be TRBD2 (5 bases). The sequence derives from a woman under 30 who had recovered from COVID-19. Sequenced material: PBMCs or T cells enriched from blood (not recorded which). The CDR3 DNA follows: TGTGCCAGCACCCCGGGAAAGGGTTACAATGAGCAGTTCTTC. The encoded protein is CASTPGKGYNEQFF.